This TCR beta chain was observed in a study of blood T cell repertoires in COVID-19. At the level of the study: The study drew acute and convalescent COVID-19 samples from the United States, Italy and Spain. T cells, B-cell-depleted T cells, or PBMCs supplied cDNA or gDNA.

In the authors' methods: Using reference gene primer amplification, nucleated cell counts were estimated. The data were produced by immunoSEQ multiplex PCR, yet TCRdb's version contains in-frame clones alone and is incomplete. The V and J calls and clone size are taken from that table; D and trimming were inferred from the DNA. The table records over 250,000 clones, about 89% of them present only once. This TCR came from a woman in her thirties or forties who had recovered from COVID-19. The specimen sequenced was peripheral blood.

The CDR3, as DNA: TGCGCCAGCAGCCAAGATCGTGGAGGGGCCACAGATACGCAGTATTTT. This gives the protein CASSQDRGGATDTQYF. V usage is TRBV4-3 and J usage is TRBJ2-3, with a tentative D call TRBD2 (6 bases). Germline V lookup: CDR1 LGHNA, CDR2 YSLEER. This CDR3 is built from 16 residues. Trimming took 0 bases from V and 2 from J, leaving 12 bases between them.